Included here is one TCR beta chain sequence, with context. Its antigen is unidentified. V shed 1 base and J shed 1 base, with 8 bases lying between them. CDR3 length: 14 amino acids. Germline assignment: CDR1 LGHNA and CDR2 YSLEER. TCRdb reanalysed the reads using MiXCR and keeps one entry per CDR3 protein. Of 350,000 to 400,000 distinct CDR3 sequences in the sample, around a third were seen once. The record originates from a study of T cell repertoires in cytomegalovirus infection. The chain recombines TRBV4-3 with TRBJ2-7; D gene ambiguous. The receptor comes from a human donor in good health (CMV status not recorded). Some clones in this sample may be carry-over from other donors' samples. This sample comprised cultured PBMCs, obtained from culture after CMV antigen stimulation. CDR3 in amino acids: CASSQVTGSYEQYF. For the CDR3, the DNA is TGCGCCAGCAGCCAAGTCACGGGTTCCTACGAGCAGTACTTC.